Shown below are 27 T cell receptor beta chains from a single sample sequenced in a study of shared clonotypes between healthy human individuals. TCRdb's copy holds only in-frame clones and misses some; the assay was immunoSEQ multiplex PCR. Of roughly 1,800,000 clones listed, about 95% are singletons. Naive CD8 cells lacked CD45RO, underwent positive selection for CCR7 and left out terminally differentiated effector memory CD45RA+ cells. The sample consisted of naive CD8+ T cells sorted from blood. The source is a man in his late teens or twenties in good health.

This rearrangement joins TRBV4-1 to TRBJ2-2; 11 nucleotides align to TRBD2. J gave up 7 bases and V 1 base, and 5 bases lay outside the gene matches. CDR1 MGHRA and CDR2 YSYEKL come from the germline V gene. This CDR3 has 16 amino acids. CDR3 in amino acids: CASSQALGTSGGELFF. The CDR3 DNA reads as TGCGCCAGCAGCCAAGCACTCGGGACTAGCGGCGGGGAGCTGTTTTTT.

CDR3: CASSALYSGGRSEQFF. DNA for the CDR3: TGTGCCAGCAGCGCCCTCTACAGCGGGGGGAGGAGTGAGCAGTTCTTC. The gene calls are TRBV9 and TRBJ2-1; 9 nucleotides align to TRBD2. CDR1 and CDR2 from the germline V gene are SGDLS and YYNGEE. The CDR3 is made up of 16 amino acids. V shed 3 bases and J 9 bases; nucleotides not matched to a gene: 13.

V usage is TRBV7-8 and J usage is TRBJ1-5; 8 bases are a match to TRBD1. The CDR3 consists of 15 residues. In germline, CDR1 is SGHVS, CDR2 FQNEAQ. V was clipped by 5 bases and J by 3 bases; unmatched bases: 6. The CDR3 loop reads CASSDRTGTNQPQHF. CDR3 bases: TGTGCCAGCAGCGACAGGACAGGGACCAATCAGCCCCAGCATTTT.

The chain has TRBV6-5 and TRBJ1-2, with D possibly being TRBD1 (6 bases). The V gene's germline CDR1 is MNHEY and CDR2 SVGAGI. The CDR3 is 13 residues long. With 4 bases removed from V and 5 bases from J, the gap between germline ends came to 11 bases. CDR3 residues: CASSSDSPYGYTF. The CDR3 nucleotides are TGTGCCAGCAGTTCGGACAGCCCATATGGCTACACCTTC.

This chain uses TRBV15 with TRBJ2-3; TRBD1 matches at 8 bases. Trimming took 7 bases from V and 4 from J; bases not matched to a gene: 7. Germline values: CDR1 LNHNV, CDR2 YYDKDF (reference sequence). The CDR3 totals 14 residues. CDR3: CATNPGGGADTQYF. The CDR3 DNA follows: TGTGCCACCAACCCAGGGGGCGGGGCAGATACGCAGTATTTT.

Details on this clone: This same CDR3 is encoded by further DNA sequences in the sample. The genes are TRBV28 and TRBJ2-1; the match to TRBD2 covers 11 bases. Germline values: CDR1 MDHEN, CDR2 SYDVKM. V trimming: 5 bases; J trimming: 2 bases; junction bases outside the gene matches: 2. This CDR3 region has 15 residues. This CDR3 is CASSLLAGAYNEQFF. The CDR3 DNA reads TGTGCCAGCAGTCTACTAGCGGGGGCCTACAATGAGCAGTTCTTC.

The rearrangement links TRBV19 to TRBJ1-4; 7 positions match TRBD1. CDR3 length: 13 residues. V was pared by 6 bases and J by 8 bases, with 6 bases of the junction left unmatched. Germline CDR1 and CDR2: LNHDA and SQIVND (reference sequence). The CDR3 reads CASREGAQEKLFF. In nucleotides, the CDR3 is TGTGCCAGTAGGGAGGGGGCGCAGGAAAAACTGTTTTTT.

On this clone: The same CDR3 arises from other DNA sequences in this sample as well. This chain connects TRBV9 to TRBJ2-3; D is undetermined. The germline V and J ends were trimmed by 0 bases and 1 base, with 9 bases remaining between them. The CDR3 covers 15 residues. Germline lookup yields CDR1 SGDLS and CDR2 YYNGEE. The chain's CDR3 is CASSVGGLGTDTQYF. In DNA form, the CDR3 reads TGTGCCAGCAGCGTAGGCGGTCTCGGCACAGATACGCAGTATTTT.

The chain is built from TRBV27 and TRBJ1-2; unclear D gene. V was cut by 3 bases and J by 4 bases, with 15 bases left in between. The germline V gene has CDR1 MNHEY and CDR2 SMNVEV (reference sequence). The CDR3 spans 15 residues. This chain's CDR3 is CASSFGDTSPYGYTF. CDR3 in DNA: TGTGCCAGCAGTTTCGGCGACACCAGCCCCTATGGCTACACCTTC.

The V gene is TRBV5-4, the J gene TRBJ2-3; 8 nucleotides agree with TRBD1. Looked up from germline, CDR1 is SGHNT and CDR2 is YYREEE (reference sequence). Trimming removed 4 bases from V and 13 bases from J; junction bases left unmatched: 11. The CDR3 totals 13 residues. In DNA form, the CDR3 reads TGTGCCAGCAGCCTGGCAGGGGGCGAGTTGAAGTATTTT. Protein sequence: CASSLAGGELKYF. The full variable domain, completed using reference TRBV5-4 and TRBJ2-3, is ETGVTQSPTHLIKTRGQQVTLRCSSQSGHNTVSWYQQALGQGPQFIFQYYREEENGRGNFPPRFSGLQFPNYSSELNVNALELDDSALYLCASSLAGGELKYFGPGTRLTVL.

This rearrangement joins TRBV6-6 to TRBJ2-1, with 8 bases identical to TRBD1. This CDR3 is 15 amino acids long. J gave up 9 bases and V 1 base, and 8 bases lay outside the gene matches. The germline CDR1 and CDR2 sequences are MNHNY and SVGAGI (reference sequence). The CDR3 DNA is TGTGCCAGCAGTTACTTACCGGGACAGGAGCCTGAGCAGTTCTTC. Translating gives CASSYLPGQEPEQFF.

The V gene is TRBV27, the J gene TRBJ2-3; TRBD2 matches 8 bases. V dropped 3 bases and J dropped 1; count of bases not matched to a gene: 3. The CDR3 extends over 15 amino acids. Germline V gives CDR1 MNHEY, CDR2 SMNVEV (reference sequence). The CDR3 loop is CASSFGLAGTDTQYF. The DNA for the CDR3 is TGTGCCAGCAGTTTTGGACTAGCAGGCACAGATACGCAGTATTTT.

Turning to this clone: The same CDR3 also results from other DNA sequences found in this sample. The chain joins TRBV5-1 to TRBJ2-7, with D possibly being TRBD1 or TRBD2 (6 bases each). The CDR3 sequence is 15 residues long. V was shortened by 3 bases and J by 2 bases, with 15 bases between the two germline ends. Germline assignment: CDR1 SGHRS and CDR2 YFSETQ. The CDR3 DNA reads as TGCGCCAGCAGCTGGGGGGCCGGACAGACCTACGAGCAGTACTTC. This codes for CASSWGAGQTYEQYF.

V usage is TRBV4-1 and J usage is TRBJ1-4; the match to TRBD1 covers 11 bases. V shed 4 bases, J shed 6 bases, and the junction held 13 bases outside the gene matches. The germline V gene has CDR1 MGHRA and CDR2 YSYEKL. There are 18 residues in the CDR3. The CDR3 region has the DNA TGCGCCAGCAGCCTCCGGACAGGGGGCGAAGAGGGTTATGAAAAACTGTTTTTT. The encoded protein is CASSLRTGGEEGYEKLFF.

This clone was counted a few times. The chain links TRBV9 to TRBJ1-2; perhaps TRBD1 as D (5 bases). V lost 3 bases to trimming and J lost 8 bases, with 17 bases between them. This CDR3 has 14 residues. Germline loops: CDR1 SGDLS, CDR2 YYNGEE. CDR3 amino acids: CASSGAYRTEGYTF. In nucleotides, the CDR3 is TGTGCCAGCAGCGGCGCGTACAGGACGGAAGGCTACACCTTC. Drawing the rest from reference TRBV9 and TRBJ1-2, the complete variable domain is DSGVTQTPKHLITATGQRVTLRCSPRSGDLSVYWYQQSLDQGLQFLIQYYNGEERAKGNILERFSAQQFPDLHSELNLSSLELGDSALYFCASSGAYRTEGYTFGSGTRLTVV.

Notes on this clone: This CDR3 is also generated by other DNA sequences in the sample. The chain employs TRBV5-1 and TRBJ1-2; perhaps TRBD1 as D (6 bases). V was trimmed by 0 bases and J by 0 bases, leaving 6 bases between them. The CDR3 runs to 14 residues. In germline, CDR1 is SGHRS, CDR2 YFSETQ. CDR3: CASSLEGANYGYTF. The CDR3 DNA reads as TGCGCCAGCAGCTTGGAGGGGGCTAACTATGGCTACACCTTC.

The chain couples TRBV15 to TRBJ1-4; 7 positions agree with TRBD1. V was pared by 5 bases and J by 3 bases, with 6 bases of the junction left unmatched. The CDR3 totals 15 residues. From germline, CDR1 is LNHNV and CDR2 YYDKDF (reference sequence). In nucleotides, the CDR3 is TGTGCCACCAGCGTCAGGGGGGGGCCTAATGAAAAACTGTTTTTT. Translating it yields CATSVRGGPNEKLFF. Combining the CDR3 with reference TRBV15 and TRBJ1-4 gives the whole variable domain DAMVIQNPRYQVTQFGKPVTLSCSQTLNHNVMYWYQQKSSQAPKLLFHYYDKDFNNEADTPDNFQSRRPNTSFCFLDIRSPGLGDTAMYLCATSVRGGPNEKLFFGSGTQLSVL.

This rearrangement joins TRBV7-2 to TRBJ2-5, with TRBD2 matching over 8 bases. The V segment lost 1 base and the J segment 4 bases; nucleotides outside the gene matches: 11. Germline assignment: CDR1 SGHTA and CDR2 FQGNSA. The length of the CDR3 is 17 residues. CDR3: CASSLVGREAEGETQYF. DNA for the CDR3: TGTGCCAGCAGCTTAGTGGGGCGGGAGGCAGAAGGAGAGACCCAGTACTTC. The whole variable domain, filled in from reference TRBV7-2 and TRBJ2-5, reads GAGVSQSPSNKVTEKGKDVELRCDPISGHTALYWYRQSLGQGLEFLIYFQGNSAPDKSGLPSDRFSAERTGGSVSTLTIQRTQQEDSAVYLCASSLVGREAEGETQYFGPGTRLLVL.

CDR3 sequence: CASSPPPGQEYSGNTIYF. The CDR3 bases are TGTGCCAGCTCACCGCCTCCGGGACAGGAGTACTCTGGAAACACCATATATTTT. The rearrangement uses TRBV18 and TRBJ1-3, with 8 positions matching TRBD1. V lost 3 bases and J lost 0; bases outside the gene matches: 10. Germline assignment: CDR1 KGHSH and CDR2 LQKENI. The length of the CDR3 is 18 residues.

V is TRBV6-1 and J is TRBJ2-5, with a possible D match to TRBD2 (6 bases). The germline gives CDR1 MNHNS, CDR2 SASEGT. V lost 0 bases and J 2 bases, leaving 10 bases between the germline ends. The CDR3 sequence is 15 residues long. Here the CDR3 DNA reads TGTGCCAGCAGTGAAGCTTGGACTACTCAAGAGACCCAGTACTTC. Translated, it gives CASSEAWTTQETQYF.

The chain links TRBV6-5 to TRBJ2-3, with TRBD2 identical over 8 bases. The germline gives CDR1 MNHEY, CDR2 SVGAGI. The junction had 7 bases not matched to a gene; V was cut back by 4 bases and J by 1 base. CDR3 length: 16 residues. In nucleotides, the CDR3 is TGTGCCAGCAGTTTCCATAGCGGGGAACGCACAGATACGCAGTATTTT. It translates to CASSFHSGERTDTQYF.

The chain recombines TRBV5-1 with TRBJ1-3, with D possibly being TRBD1 (5 bases). The CDR3 has 16 amino acids. The V gene lost 4 bases and the J gene lost 2 bases, with 16 bases spanning the gap. Germline loops: CDR1 SGHRS, CDR2 YFSETQ. The DNA of the CDR3 is TGCGCCAGCAGCCCCCAAGAGTGGGGCGCTGGAAACACCATATATTTT. It is translated as CASSPQEWGAGNTIYF. The full variable domain, its missing parts supplied by reference TRBV5-1 and TRBJ1-3, is KAGVTQTPRYLIKTRGQQVTLSCSPISGHRSVSWYQQTPGQGLQFLFEYFSETQRNKGNFPGRFSGRQFSNSRSEMNVSTLELGDSALYLCASSPQEWGAGNTIYFGEGSWLTVV.

The chain employs TRBV7-9 and TRBJ2-1; TRBD1 matches 11 bases. The V and J ends lost 8 bases and 4 bases, in that order; junction bases with no gene match: 4. This CDR3 region has 14 residues. Germline CDR1 and CDR2: SEHNR and FQNEAQ (reference sequence). CDR3 loop: CASPGTGGYNEQFF. In nucleotides, the CDR3 is TGTGCCAGCCCCGGGACAGGGGGATACAATGAGCAGTTCTTC.

This chain connects TRBV15 to TRBJ2-7, with a possible D match to TRBD1 (6 bases). CDR1 and CDR2 (germline): LNHNV, YYDKDF (reference sequence). There are 14 residues in the CDR3. V lost 5 bases to trimming and J lost 6 bases, with 17 bases between them. The CDR3 reads CATSEFQGLGEQYF. The CDR3 nucleotides read TGTGCCACCAGCGAGTTTCAGGGGTTAGGCGAGCAGTACTTC. Full variable domain (remainder filled in from reference TRBV15 and TRBJ2-7): DAMVIQNPRYQVTQFGKPVTLSCSQTLNHNVMYWYQQKSSQAPKLLFHYYDKDFNNEADTPDNFQSRRPNTSFCFLDIRSPGLGDTAMYLCATSEFQGLGEQYFGPGTRLTVT.

The rearrangement joins TRBV7-9 to TRBJ2-5; D is perhaps TRBD2 (5 bases). Per germline, CDR1 SEHNR and CDR2 FQNEAQ (reference sequence). V gave up 4 bases and J gave up 1 base, with 10 bases separating them. This CDR3 has 14 amino acids. Here the CDR3 reads CASSSSRGQETQYF. DNA of the CDR3: TGTGCCAGCAGCTCGTCCCGGGGCCAAGAGACCCAGTACTTC.

The genes are TRBV12-5 and TRBJ1-5; the D gene is possibly TRBD1 (5 bases). Per the germline V gene, CDR1 is LGHNT and CDR2 is FRNRAP. V lost 5 bases to trimming and J lost 0 bases, with 14 bases between them. There are 16 residues in the CDR3. The CDR3 loop is CASGALSGDSNQPQHF. DNA of the CDR3: TGTGCTAGTGGTGCCCTGTCGGGGGATAGCAATCAGCCCCAGCATTTT.

This clone was recorded a few times. The V gene is TRBV2, the J gene TRBJ1-2, with a weak D call TRBD1 (6 bases). The germline V gene encodes CDR1 SNHLY and CDR2 FYNNEI. The CDR3 spans 11 residues. Trimming took 6 bases from V and 8 from J, leaving 10 bases between them. DNA of the CDR3: TGTGCCAGCAGGGGGGCCTGGGGCTACACCTTC. This translates into CASRGAWGYTF.